This T cell receptor (beta chain) appears in the sequencing data of a study of blood T cell repertoires in COVID-19. Study overall: Spain, Italy and the United States supplied samples that represented acute and convalescent COVID-19. Sample material is recorded as cDNA or gDNA derived from T cells, B-cell-depleted T cells, or PBMCs.

The CDR3 has 13 residues. Unmatched junction bases numbered 3, after V lost 6 bases and J lost 7 bases. CDR1 MNHEY and CDR2 SVGAGI come from the germline V gene. A note on this clone: This CDR3 is also generated by other DNA sequences in the sample.

In the original workflow: Amplified reference gene primers provided the basis for estimating nucleated cell counts. Using immunoSEQ multiplex PCR, the repertoire was profiled, and TCRdb retains in-frame clones only, with some absent. V and J calls and clone size are as listed in that table; D and trimming were resolved from the DNA. The table has around 100,000 clones, roughly 86% seen once. This rearrangement joins TRBV6-5 to TRBJ1-5; TRBD1 agrees at 10 bases. Source material: peripheral blood. The sequence was obtained from a man aged 40-49 years with active or convalescent COVID-19. CDR3 DNA sequence: TGTGCCAGCAGAGGACAGGGGGGGCAGCCCCAGCATTTT. Translation gives CASRGQGGQPQHF.